This TCR beta chain was recorded in a study of sequential checkpoint blockade in melanoma. Study-wide context: Randomization was 1:1 between first-line nivolumab→ipilimumab and ipilimumab→nivolumab. Maintenance nivolumab came after either treatment sequence.

Trimming removed 2 bases at V and 4 bases at J, with 14 bases between. Germline CDR1 reads SGHAT; CDR2 reads FQNNGV. This CDR3 has 15 amino acids. Sample treatment: randomized to nivolumab then ipilimumab (arm A) or the reverse (arm B). Sorted cells were live CD3+CD8+, lacking CD19 and CD56, from PBMCs. TCRdb's copy holds only in-frame clones and misses some; the assay was immunoSEQ multiplex PCR. The data show more than 10,000 clones, around 68% seen once. The rearrangement links TRBV11-2 to TRBJ1-2; D is unresolved. This clonotype originated in a human donor with melanoma. Sequenced material: CD8+ T cells sorted from blood (inferred from file names), taken from a patient given nivolumab and ipilimumab in sequence. CDR3 residues: CASSLKAPAVYGYTF. The CDR3 DNA sequence: TGTGCCAGCAGCTTAAAAGCCCCGGCGGTCTATGGCTACACCTTC.